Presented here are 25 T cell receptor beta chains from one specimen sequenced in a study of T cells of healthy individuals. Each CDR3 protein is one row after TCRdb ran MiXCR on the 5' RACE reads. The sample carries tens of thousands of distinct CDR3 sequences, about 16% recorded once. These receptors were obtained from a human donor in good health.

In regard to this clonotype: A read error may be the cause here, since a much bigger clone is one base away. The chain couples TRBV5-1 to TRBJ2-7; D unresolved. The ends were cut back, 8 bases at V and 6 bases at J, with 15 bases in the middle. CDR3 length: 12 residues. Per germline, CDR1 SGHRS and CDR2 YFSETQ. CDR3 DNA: TGCGCCAGTTACAACGGTCGTAGCGAGCAGTACTTC. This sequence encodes CASYNGRSEQYF.

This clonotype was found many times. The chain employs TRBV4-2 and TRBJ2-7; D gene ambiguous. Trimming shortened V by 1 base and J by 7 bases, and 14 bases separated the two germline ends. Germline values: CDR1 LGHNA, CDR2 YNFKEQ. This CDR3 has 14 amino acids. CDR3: CASSQVSVGPEQYF. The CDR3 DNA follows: TGTGCCAGCAGCCAAGTTTCGGTGGGCCCTGAGCAGTACTTC.

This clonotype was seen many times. The CDR3 region has the DNA TGCGCCAGCAGCTTGCCCCCTACCTACGAGCAGTACTTC. Translation gives CASSLPPTYEQYF. The J gene is TRBJ2-7, the V gene TRBV5-1; D unclear. V lost 1 base and J 2 bases, leaving 7 bases between the germline ends. This CDR3 is built from 13 residues. Germline V CDR1 and CDR2: SGHRS, YFSETQ.

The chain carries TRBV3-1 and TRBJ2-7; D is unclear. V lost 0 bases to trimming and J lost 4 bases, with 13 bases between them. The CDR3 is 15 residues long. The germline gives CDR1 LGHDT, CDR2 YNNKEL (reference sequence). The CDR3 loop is CASSQEPIARYEQYF. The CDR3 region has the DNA TGTGCCAGCAGCCAAGAGCCGATAGCTAGGTACGAGCAGTACTTC.

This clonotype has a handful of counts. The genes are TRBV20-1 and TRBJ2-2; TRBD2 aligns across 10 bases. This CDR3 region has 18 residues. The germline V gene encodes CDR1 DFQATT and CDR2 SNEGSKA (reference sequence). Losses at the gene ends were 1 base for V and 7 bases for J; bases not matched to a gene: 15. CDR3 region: CSARAPRAGGLQVGELFF. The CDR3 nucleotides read TGCAGTGCTAGAGCCCCGCGAGCGGGAGGGCTTCAAGTCGGGGAGCTGTTTTTT.

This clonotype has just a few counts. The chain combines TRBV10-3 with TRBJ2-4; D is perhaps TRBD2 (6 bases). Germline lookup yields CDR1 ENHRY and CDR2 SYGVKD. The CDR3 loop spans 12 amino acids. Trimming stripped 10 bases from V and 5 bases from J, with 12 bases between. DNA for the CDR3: TGTGCCACCGGGGGAACAGAAAACATTCAGTACTTC. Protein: CATGGTENIQYF.

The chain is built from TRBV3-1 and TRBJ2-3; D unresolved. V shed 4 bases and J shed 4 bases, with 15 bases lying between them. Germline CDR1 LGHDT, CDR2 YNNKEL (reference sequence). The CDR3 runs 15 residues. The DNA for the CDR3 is TGTGCCAGCAGCCCGATCGATAGCTTACCAGATACGCAGTATTTT. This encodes CASSPIDSLPDTQYF.

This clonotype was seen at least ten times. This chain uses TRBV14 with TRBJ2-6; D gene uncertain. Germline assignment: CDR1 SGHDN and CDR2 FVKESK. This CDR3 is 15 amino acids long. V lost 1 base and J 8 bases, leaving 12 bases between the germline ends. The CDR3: CASSQVAGWTNVLTF. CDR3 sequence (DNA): TGTGCCAGCAGCCAAGTGGCAGGTTGGACCAACGTCCTGACTTTC.

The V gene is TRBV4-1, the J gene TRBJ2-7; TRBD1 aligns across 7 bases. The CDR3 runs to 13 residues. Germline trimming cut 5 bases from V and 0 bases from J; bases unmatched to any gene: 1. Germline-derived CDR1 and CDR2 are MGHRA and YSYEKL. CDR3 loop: CASSGTDSYEQYF. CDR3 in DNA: TGCGCCAGCAGCGGGACAGACTCCTACGAGCAGTACTTC.

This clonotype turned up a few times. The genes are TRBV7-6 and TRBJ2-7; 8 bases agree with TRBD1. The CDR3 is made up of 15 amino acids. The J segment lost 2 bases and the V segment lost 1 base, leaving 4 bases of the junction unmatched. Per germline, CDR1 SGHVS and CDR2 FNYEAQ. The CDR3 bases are TGTGCCAGCAGCTTAGAATCAGGGGGCCCCTACGAGCAGTACTTC. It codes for CASSLESGGPYEQYF. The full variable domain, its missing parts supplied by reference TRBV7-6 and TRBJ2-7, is GAGVSQSPRYKVTKRGQDVALRCDPISGHVSLYWYRQALGQGPEFLTYFNYEAQQDKSGLPNDRFSAERPEGSISTLTIQRTEQRDSAMYRCASSLESGGPYEQYFGPGTRLTVT.

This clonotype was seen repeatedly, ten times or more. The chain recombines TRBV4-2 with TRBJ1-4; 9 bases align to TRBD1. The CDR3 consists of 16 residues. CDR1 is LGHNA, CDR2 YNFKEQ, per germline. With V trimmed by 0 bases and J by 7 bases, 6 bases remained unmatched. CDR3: CASSQDPGTGSEKLFF. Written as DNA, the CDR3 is TGTGCCAGCAGCCAAGATCCCGGGACAGGGTCTGAAAAACTGTTTTTT.

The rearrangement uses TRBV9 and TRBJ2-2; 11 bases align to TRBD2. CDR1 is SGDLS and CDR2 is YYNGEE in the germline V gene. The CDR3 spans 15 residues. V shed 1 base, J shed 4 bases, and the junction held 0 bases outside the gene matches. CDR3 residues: CASSVLAGGTGELFF. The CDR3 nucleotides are TGTGCCAGCAGCGTACTAGCGGGGGGCACCGGGGAGCTGTTTTTT. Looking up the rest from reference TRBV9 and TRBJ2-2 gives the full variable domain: DSGVTQTPKHLITATGQRVTLRCSPRSGDLSVYWYQQSLDQGLQFLIQYYNGEERAKGNILERFSAQQFPDLHSELNLSSLELGDSALYFCASSVLAGGTGELFFGEGSRLTVL.

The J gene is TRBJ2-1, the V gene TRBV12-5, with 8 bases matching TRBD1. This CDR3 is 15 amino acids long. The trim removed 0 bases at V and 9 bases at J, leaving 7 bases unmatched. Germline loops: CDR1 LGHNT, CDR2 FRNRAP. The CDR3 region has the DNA TGTGCTAGTGGTTTGGTACAGGGGGACAAACGTGAGCAGTTCTTC. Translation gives CASGLVQGDKREQFF.

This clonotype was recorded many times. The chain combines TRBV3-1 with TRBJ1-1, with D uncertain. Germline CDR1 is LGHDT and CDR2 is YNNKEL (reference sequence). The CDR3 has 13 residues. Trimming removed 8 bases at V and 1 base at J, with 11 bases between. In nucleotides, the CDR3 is TGTGCCAGCCTCAGGACCGGGAACACTGAAGCTTTCTTT. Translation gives CASLRTGNTEAFF.

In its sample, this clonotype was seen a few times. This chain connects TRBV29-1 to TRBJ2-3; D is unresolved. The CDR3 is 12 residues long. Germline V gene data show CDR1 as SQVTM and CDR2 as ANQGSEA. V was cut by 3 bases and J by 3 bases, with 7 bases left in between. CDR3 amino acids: CSVELTTDTQYF. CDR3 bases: TGCAGCGTTGAGTTGACAACAGATACGCAGTATTTT.

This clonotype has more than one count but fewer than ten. The CDR3: CASSLSPGASKNIQYF. CDR3 DNA: TGCGCCAGCAGCTTGTCACCGGGGGCATCCAAAAACATTCAGTACTTC. This chain connects TRBV5-1 to TRBJ2-4; D may correspond to TRBD1 or TRBD2 (6 bases each). CDR1 and CDR2 (germline): SGHRS, YFSETQ. This CDR3 contains 16 residues. Trimming pared 1 base from V and 2 bases from J, leaving 13 bases between.

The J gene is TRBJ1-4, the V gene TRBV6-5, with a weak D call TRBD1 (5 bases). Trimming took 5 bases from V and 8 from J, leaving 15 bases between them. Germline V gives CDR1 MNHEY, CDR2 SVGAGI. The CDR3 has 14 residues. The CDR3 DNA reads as TGTGCCAGCAGTCGGACCCGACAGAACGAAAAACTGTTTTTT. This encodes CASSRTRQNEKLFF.

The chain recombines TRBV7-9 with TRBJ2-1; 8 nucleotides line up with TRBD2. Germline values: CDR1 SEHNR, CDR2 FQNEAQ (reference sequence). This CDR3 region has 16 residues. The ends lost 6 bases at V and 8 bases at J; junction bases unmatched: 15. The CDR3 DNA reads TGTGCCAGCAGTACTCCGACTAGCGAGAGAGGGGATGAGCAGTTCTTC. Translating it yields CASSTPTSERGDEQFF.

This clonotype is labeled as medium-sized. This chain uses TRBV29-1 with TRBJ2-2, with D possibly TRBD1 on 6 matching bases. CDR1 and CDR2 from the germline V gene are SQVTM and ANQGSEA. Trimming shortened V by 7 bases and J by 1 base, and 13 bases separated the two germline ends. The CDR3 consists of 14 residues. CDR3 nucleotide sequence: TGCAGCGCTGGGGGCATTAAGAACACCGGGGAGCTGTTTTTT. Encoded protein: CSAGGIKNTGELFF.

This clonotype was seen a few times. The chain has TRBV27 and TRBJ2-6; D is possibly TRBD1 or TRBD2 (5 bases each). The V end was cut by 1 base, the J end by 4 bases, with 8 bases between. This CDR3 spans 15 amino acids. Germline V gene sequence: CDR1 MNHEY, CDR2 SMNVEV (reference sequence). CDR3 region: CASSLWGSGANVLTF. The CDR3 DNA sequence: TGTGCCAGCAGTTTATGGGGGTCGGGGGCCAACGTCCTGACTTTC.

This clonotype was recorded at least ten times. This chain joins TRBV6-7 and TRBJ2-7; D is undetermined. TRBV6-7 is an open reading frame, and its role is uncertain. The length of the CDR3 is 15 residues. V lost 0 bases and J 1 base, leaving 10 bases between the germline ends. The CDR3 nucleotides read TGTGCCAGCAGTTACTCGGCAGGCGATTCCTACGAGCAGTACTTC. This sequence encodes CASSYSAGDSYEQYF.

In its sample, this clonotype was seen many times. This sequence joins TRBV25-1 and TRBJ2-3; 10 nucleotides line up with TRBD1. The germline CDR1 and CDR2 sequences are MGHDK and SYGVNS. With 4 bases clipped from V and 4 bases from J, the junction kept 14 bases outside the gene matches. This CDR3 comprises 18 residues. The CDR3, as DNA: TGTGCCAGCAGTGGCGTGGAGGGACAGGGGTCTGAGGCAGATACGCAGTATTTT. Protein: CASSGVEGQGSEADTQYF.

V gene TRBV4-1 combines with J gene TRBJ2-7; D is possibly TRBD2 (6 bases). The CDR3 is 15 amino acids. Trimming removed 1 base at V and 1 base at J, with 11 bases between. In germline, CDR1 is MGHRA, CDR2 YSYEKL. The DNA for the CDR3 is TGCGCCAGCAGCCAAGGAGGGAGGACGTCCTACGAGCAGTACTTC. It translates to CASSQGGRTSYEQYF.

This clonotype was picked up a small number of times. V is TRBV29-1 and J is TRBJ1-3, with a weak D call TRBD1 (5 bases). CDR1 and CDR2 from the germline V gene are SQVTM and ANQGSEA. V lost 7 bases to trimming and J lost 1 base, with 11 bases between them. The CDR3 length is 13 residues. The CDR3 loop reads CSAFQGSGNTIYF. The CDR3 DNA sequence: TGCAGCGCGTTCCAGGGATCTGGAAACACCATATATTTT.

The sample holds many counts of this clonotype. The CDR3 DNA sequence: TGCAGTGCTAGAGACTGGCGGGACAGACCATCCAATGAGCAGTTCTTC. It codes for CSARDWRDRPSNEQFF. This chain uses TRBV20-1 with TRBJ2-1, with a possible D match to TRBD1 (7 bases). The CDR3 runs to 16 residues. The V gene's germline CDR1 is DFQATT and CDR2 SNEGSKA (reference sequence). V dropped 0 bases and J dropped 6 bases, with 18 bases sitting between them.